This entry lists 16 T cell receptor beta chains sequenced from one sample in a study of blood T cell repertoires in COVID-19. Repertoires were generated with immunoSEQ multiplex PCR, while TCRdb's copy carries only in-frame clones and drops some. Altogether about 190,000 clones are present, approximately 73% being singletons, with the ten largest covering about a sixth. Sequencing was carried out using PBMCs or T cells enriched from blood (not recorded which). Receptors were obtained from a woman aged 45-60 years with acute COVID-19.

This clone occurred a few times. The chain couples TRBV6-5 to TRBJ1-1; 9 nucleotides line up with TRBD1. The CDR3 is made up of 15 amino acids. The trim removed 5 bases at V and 4 bases at J, leaving 8 bases unmatched. Germline loops: CDR1 MNHEY, CDR2 SVGAGI. Here the CDR3 DNA reads TGTGCCAGCAGTCTCCGACCGACAGGGGGCACTGAAGCTTTCTTT. This sequence encodes CASSLRPTGGTEAFF.

The chain uses TRBV7-8 and TRBJ2-3, with 11 positions matching TRBD2. Germline CDR1 SGHVS, CDR2 FQNEAQ. The length of the CDR3 is 16 residues. The J segment lost 4 bases and the V segment lost 2 bases, leaving 5 bases of the junction unmatched. The CDR3 region is CASSLLAGGQSDTQYF. In DNA form, the CDR3 reads TGTGCCAGCAGCTTATTAGCGGGGGGGCAGTCAGATACGCAGTATTTT.

The V and J genes are TRBV2 and TRBJ1-2, with 7 nucleotides matching TRBD1. The ends lost 9 bases at V and 8 bases at J; junction bases unmatched: 6. The CDR3 length is 11 residues. From germline, CDR1 is SNHLY and CDR2 FYNNEI. The CDR3 sequence is CARGTGDGYTF. The DNA for the CDR3 is TGTGCCAGGGGAACAGGGGACGGCTACACCTTC.

The rearrangement joins TRBV7-3 to TRBJ1-5; 8 bases line up with TRBD1. CDR3 length: 15 amino acids. V was clipped by 7 bases and J by 7 bases; unmatched bases: 12. The germline V gene encodes CDR1 SGHTA and CDR2 FQGTGA. The CDR3, as DNA: TGTGCCAGCACCCAATCCCGGACAGGGACCCAGCCCCAGCATTTT. Translating gives CASTQSRTGTQPQHF.

The table lists this clone with many counts. The chain recombines TRBV7-2 with TRBJ2-3; TRBD2 matches at 12 bases. CDR3 length: 16 residues. V was clipped by 5 bases and J by 2 bases; unmatched bases: 5. CDR1 SGHTA and CDR2 FQGNSA come from the germline V gene. CDR3 protein: CASSPRLAGVTDTQYF. CDR3 coding DNA: TGTGCCAGCAGCCCGAGACTAGCGGGGGTCACAGATACGCAGTATTTT.

The sample holds a few counts of this clone. The chain carries TRBV28 and TRBJ1-1; tentative D call: TRBD1 (6 bases). Germline V gives CDR1 MDHEN, CDR2 SYDVKM. Trimming removed 8 bases from V and 2 bases from J, with 18 bases in between. CDR3 size: 15 residues. CDR3 nucleotide sequence: TGTGCCAGCTCGGGGGGCGGGGAAGGCAACACTGAAGCTTTCTTT. Residues: CASSGGGEGNTEAFF.

This clone was counted between two and nine times. V is TRBV15 and J is TRBJ2-5; TRBD2 matches 14 bases. Trimming at V came to 4 bases and at J to 5 bases, leaving 3 bases not matched to a gene. The germline V gene encodes CDR1 LNHNV and CDR2 YYDKDF (reference sequence). This CDR3 spans 15 amino acids. The CDR3 region has the DNA TGTGCCACCAGCACGGGACTAGCGGGGGTGGAGACCCAGTACTTC. Its protein is CATSTGLAGVETQYF.

This clone was counted a few times. The J gene is TRBJ1-4, the V gene TRBV5-6; TRBD1 aligns across 8 bases. The V gene end was trimmed by 4 bases and the J gene end by 7 bases; junction bases not matched to a gene: 6. The CDR3 is 14 amino acids. CDR1 and CDR2 from the germline V gene are SGHDT and YYEEEE. Here the CDR3 reads CASSPPGQGEKLFF. The DNA for the CDR3 is TGTGCCAGCAGCCCGCCCGGACAGGGTGAAAAACTGTTTTTT.

V gene TRBV3-1 (or the pseudogene TRBV3-2) combines with J gene TRBJ1-6; D is ambiguous. Trimming removed 0 bases from V and 6 bases from J, with 18 bases in between. The CDR3 is 18 amino acids. Germline V lookup: CDR1 LGHDT, CDR2 YNNKEL (reference sequence). In nucleotides, the CDR3 is TGTGCCAGCAGCCAAGATCCCGCAGAGAGCGATATTAATTCACCCCTCCACTTT. Translated: CASSQDPAESDINSPLHF.

The chain joins TRBV27 to TRBJ1-2; 9 bases align to TRBD1. V gave up 5 bases and J gave up 5 bases; unmatched junction bases: 12. Germline CDR1 reads MNHEY; CDR2 reads SMNVEV (reference sequence). The CDR3 totals 16 residues. The CDR3, as DNA: TGTGCCAGCAGTCCCAACCTCGGGACAGGGATTTATGGCTACACCTTC. Residues: CASSPNLGTGIYGYTF.

The V and J genes are TRBV25-1 and TRBJ1-3; D uncertain. The CDR3 contains 15 residues. From germline, CDR1 is MGHDK and CDR2 SYGVNS. Trimming took off 7 bases at V and 1 base at J, with 14 bases between the two ends. CDR3 in amino acids: CASTAGVLSGNTIYF. For the CDR3, the DNA is TGTGCCAGCACCGCCGGGGTCCTATCTGGAAACACCATATATTTT.

This clone was recorded a few times. V usage is TRBV5-6 and J usage is TRBJ2-7, with TRBD1 identical over 8 bases. This CDR3 is built from 14 residues. The germline V gene has CDR1 SGHDT and CDR2 YYEEEE. Trimming cost V 1 base and J 5 bases; bases outside gene matches: 5. In nucleotides, the CDR3 is TGTGCCAGCAGCTTGATAGGACAGGGAAACGAGCAGTACGTC. Its translation is CASSLIGQGNEQYV.

The rearrangement uses TRBV7-6 and TRBJ2-3, with TRBD1 matching over 8 bases. This CDR3 comprises 15 residues. Germline trimming cut 2 bases from V and 0 bases from J; bases unmatched to any gene: 1. Germline CDR1 and CDR2: SGHVS and FNYEAQ. CDR3 loop: CASSLRTGSTDTQYF. CDR3 in DNA: TGTGCCAGCAGCTTAAGGACAGGGAGCACAGATACGCAGTATTTT.

The chain joins TRBV4-1 to TRBJ2-1, with D unclear. V lost 7 bases and J 6 bases, leaving 10 bases between the germline ends. The CDR3 has 12 amino acids. Germline V CDR1 and CDR2: MGHRA, YSYEKL. CDR3 DNA: TGCGCCAGCAATGACCGGAGCAATGAGCAGTTCTTC. It is translated as CASNDRSNEQFF.

The gene calls are TRBV28 and TRBJ1-2; TRBD1 might be the D (6 bases). This CDR3 is 15 amino acids long. With 1 base removed from V and 8 bases from J, the gap between germline ends came to 17 bases. Looked up from germline, CDR1 is MDHEN and CDR2 is SYDVKM. This CDR3 is CASSLYRDNAGGYTF. The CDR3 DNA sequence: TGTGCCAGCAGTTTATATCGGGACAACGCTGGGGGCTACACCTTC.

The chain combines TRBV25-1 with TRBJ2-3; D gene ambiguous. The CDR3 covers 12 residues. V lost 8 bases and J 6 bases, leaving 12 bases between the germline ends. Germline lookup yields CDR1 MGHDK and CDR2 SYGVNS. CDR3 bases: TGTGCCAGCCTTGGTCGAGTGGATACGCAGTATTTT. This sequence encodes CASLGRVDTQYF.